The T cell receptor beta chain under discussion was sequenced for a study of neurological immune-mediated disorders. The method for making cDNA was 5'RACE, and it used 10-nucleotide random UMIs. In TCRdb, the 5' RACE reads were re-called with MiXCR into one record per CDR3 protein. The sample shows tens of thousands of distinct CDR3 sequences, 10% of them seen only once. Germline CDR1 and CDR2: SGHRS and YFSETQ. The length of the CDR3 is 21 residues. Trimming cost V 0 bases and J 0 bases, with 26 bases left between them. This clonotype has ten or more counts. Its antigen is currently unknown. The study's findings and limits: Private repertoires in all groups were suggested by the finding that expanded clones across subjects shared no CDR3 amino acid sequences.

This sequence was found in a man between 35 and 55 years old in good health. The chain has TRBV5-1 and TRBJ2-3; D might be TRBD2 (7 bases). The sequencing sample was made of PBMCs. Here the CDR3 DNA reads TGCGCCAGCAGCTTGGCCGGGACAAATTCCCTCGGGAGGTCAAGCACAGATACGCAGTATTTT. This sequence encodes CASSLAGTNSLGRSSTDTQYF.